This T cell receptor beta chain is drawn from a study of shared clonotypes between healthy human individuals. This clone was seen a few times. What it binds is unknown. TCRdb keeps only in-frame clones here, not all; method: immunoSEQ multiplex PCR. The repertoire holds around 940,000 clones, with 60% to 85% as singletons. The study, taken as a whole, reports: Blood alone was sampled, and tissue repertoires likely differ.

The sequenced sample was memory CD4+ T cells sorted from blood. Subset denoted: CD45RA-negative fraction. This receptor was identified in a man aged 18-30 years in good health.

The CDR3: CASSEGLAVNEQFF. The CDR3 DNA reads TGTGCCAGCAGCGAAGGACTAGCGGTCAATGAGCAGTTCTTC. This chain links TRBV6-5 with TRBJ2-1, with TRBD2 matching over 10 bases. CDR1 is MNHEY and CDR2 is SVGAGI in the germline V gene. The V and J ends lost 6 bases and 6 bases, in that order; junction bases with no gene match: 5. The CDR3 contains 14 residues.